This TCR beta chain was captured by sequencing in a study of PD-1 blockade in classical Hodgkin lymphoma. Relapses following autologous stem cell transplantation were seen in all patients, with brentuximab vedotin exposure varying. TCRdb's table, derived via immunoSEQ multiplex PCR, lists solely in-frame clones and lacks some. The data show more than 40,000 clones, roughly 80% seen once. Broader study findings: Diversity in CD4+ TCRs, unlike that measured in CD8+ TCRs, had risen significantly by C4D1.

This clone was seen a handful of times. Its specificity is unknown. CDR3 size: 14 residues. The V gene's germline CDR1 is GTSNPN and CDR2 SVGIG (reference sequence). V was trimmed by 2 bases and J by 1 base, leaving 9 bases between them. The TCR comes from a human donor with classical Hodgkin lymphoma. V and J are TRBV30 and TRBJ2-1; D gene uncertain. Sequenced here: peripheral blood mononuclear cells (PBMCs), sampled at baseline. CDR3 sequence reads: CAWSPGSSYNEQFF. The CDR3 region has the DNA TGTGCCTGGAGTCCCGGGTCTTCCTACAATGAGCAGTTCTTC.